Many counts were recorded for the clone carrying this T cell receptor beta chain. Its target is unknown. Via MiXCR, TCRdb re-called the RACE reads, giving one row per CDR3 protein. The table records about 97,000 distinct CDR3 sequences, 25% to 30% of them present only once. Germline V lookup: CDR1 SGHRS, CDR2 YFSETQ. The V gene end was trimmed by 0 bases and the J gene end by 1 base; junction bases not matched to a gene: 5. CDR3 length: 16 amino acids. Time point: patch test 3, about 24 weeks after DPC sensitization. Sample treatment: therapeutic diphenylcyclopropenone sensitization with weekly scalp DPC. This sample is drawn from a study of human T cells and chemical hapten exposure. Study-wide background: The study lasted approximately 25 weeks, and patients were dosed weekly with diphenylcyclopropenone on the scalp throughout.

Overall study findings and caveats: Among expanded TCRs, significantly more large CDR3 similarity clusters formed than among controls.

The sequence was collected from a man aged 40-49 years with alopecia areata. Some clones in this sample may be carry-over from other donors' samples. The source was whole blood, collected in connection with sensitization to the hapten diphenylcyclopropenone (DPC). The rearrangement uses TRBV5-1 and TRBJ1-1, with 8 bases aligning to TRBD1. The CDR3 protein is CASSLAGQDPNTEAFF. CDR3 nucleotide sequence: TGCGCCAGCAGCTTGGCGGGACAGGATCCGAACACTGAAGCTTTCTTT.